This T cell receptor beta chain was profiled in a study of blood T cell repertoires in COVID-19. On the study more broadly: Material from acute and convalescent COVID-19 was sourced from the United States, Italy and Spain. PBMCs, B-cell-depleted T cells, or T cells provided the cDNA or gDNA that made up the material.

Seattle's cohort entered during active infection and was followed longitudinally. Sequencing was performed with immunoSEQ multiplex PCR; in TCRdb, only in-frame clones are kept and a portion is missing. This table holds around 24,000 clones, 70% to 90% found once. Trimming at V came to 4 bases and at J to 8 bases, leaving 7 bases not matched to a gene. The CDR3 is 14 residues long. Germline V gives CDR1 MNHEY, CDR2 SVGAGI. This clone is a singleton in its sample. The receptor comes from a man aged 70 or older with COVID-19, enrolled during active disease. The chain has TRBV6-5 and TRBJ2-1; TRBD1 aligns across 8 bases. The sample was peripheral blood. The CDR3 reads CASSWGTGVYEQFF. CDR3 in DNA: TGTGCCAGCAGTTGGGGGACAGGAGTCTATGAGCAGTTCTTC.